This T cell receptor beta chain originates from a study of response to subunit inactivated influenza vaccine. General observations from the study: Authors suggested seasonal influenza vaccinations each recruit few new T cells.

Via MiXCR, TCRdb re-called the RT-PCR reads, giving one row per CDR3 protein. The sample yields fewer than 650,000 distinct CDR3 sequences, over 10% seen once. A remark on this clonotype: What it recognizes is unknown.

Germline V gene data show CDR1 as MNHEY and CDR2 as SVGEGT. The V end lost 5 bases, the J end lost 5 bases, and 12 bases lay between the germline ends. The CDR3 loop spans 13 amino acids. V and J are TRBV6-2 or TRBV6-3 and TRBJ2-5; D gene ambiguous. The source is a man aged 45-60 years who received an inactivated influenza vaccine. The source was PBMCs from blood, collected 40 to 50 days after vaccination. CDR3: CASSALPRETQYF. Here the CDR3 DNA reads TGTGCCAGCAGTGCCCTCCCAAGGGAGACCCAGTACTTC.